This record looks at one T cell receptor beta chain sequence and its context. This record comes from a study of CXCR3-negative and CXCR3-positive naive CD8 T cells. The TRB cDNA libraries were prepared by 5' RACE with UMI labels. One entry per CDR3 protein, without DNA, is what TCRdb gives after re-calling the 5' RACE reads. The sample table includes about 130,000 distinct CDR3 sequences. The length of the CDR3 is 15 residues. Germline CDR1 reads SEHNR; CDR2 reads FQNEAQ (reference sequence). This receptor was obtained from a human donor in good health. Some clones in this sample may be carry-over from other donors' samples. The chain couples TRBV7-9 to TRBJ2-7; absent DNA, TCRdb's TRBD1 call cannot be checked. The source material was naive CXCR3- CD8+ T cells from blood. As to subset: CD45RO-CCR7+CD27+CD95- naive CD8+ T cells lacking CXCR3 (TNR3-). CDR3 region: CASSGTDRLLYEQYF.